These 19 T cell receptor beta chains were all obtained from the same sample, sequenced in a study of a mutant IDH1 vaccine in newly diagnosed glioma. Described time point: baseline, week 1 (first vaccination visit). The treatment is: pre-vaccination baseline after standard-of-care therapy. Sequencing used immunoSEQ multiplex PCR; TCRdb keeps in-frame clones, though not all of them. The sample gives some 90,000 clones, around 79% of which show up once; 5% to 5.5% is in the top ten. This sample comprised PBMCs, obtained from a glioma patient treated with radiotherapy, temozolomide or both. All receptors derive from a man aged 40-55 years with glioma. Some clones in this sample may be carry-over from other donors' samples.

V usage is TRBV30 and J usage is TRBJ1-6, with no clear D. Germline CDR1 GTSNPN, CDR2 SVGIG (reference sequence). The CDR3 covers 15 residues. V was shortened by 0 bases and J by 6 bases, with 12 bases between the two germline ends. The CDR3 DNA reads as TGTGCCTGGAGTGTACTGGGCGGTGGTAATTCACCCCTCCACTTT. Translated: CAWSVLGGGNSPLHF.

This clone has just a few counts. The J gene is TRBJ1-1, the V gene TRBV10-2; D is unresolved. V was clipped by 4 bases and J by 1 base, with 10 bases between them. This CDR3 is built from 14 residues. Germline CDR1 WSHSY, CDR2 SAAADI. The CDR3 DNA reads as TGCGCCAGCAGTGTAGGCAGTACGAACACTGAAGCTTTCTTT. This gives the protein CASSVGSTNTEAFF.

The gene calls are TRBV4-1 and TRBJ1-3; a possible D gene is TRBD1 (5 bases). Trimming took 5 bases from V and 2 from J, leaving 13 bases between them. Germline-derived CDR1 and CDR2 are MGHRA and YSYEKL. The CDR3 is made up of 15 amino acids. The DNA of the CDR3 is TGCGCCAGCAGCAAGAACCCGGGGGCTGGAAACACCATATATTTT. Translation gives CASSKNPGAGNTIYF.

The chain couples TRBV18 to TRBJ1-2, with D possibly TRBD1 on 5 matching bases. CDR3 length equals 15 residues. In germline, CDR1 is KGHSH, CDR2 LQKENI. V was trimmed by 3 bases and J by 0 bases, leaving 11 bases between them. The CDR3 sequence: CASSPLGGANYGYTF. The CDR3 DNA is TGTGCCAGCTCACCGTTGGGGGGAGCTAACTATGGCTACACCTTC.

The chain couples TRBV27 to TRBJ1-2; maybe TRBD1 (5 bases). The length of the CDR3 is 14 residues. V was cut by 0 bases and J by 8 bases, with 13 bases left in between. Germline lookup yields CDR1 MNHEY and CDR2 SMNVEV (reference sequence). CDR3 sequence (DNA): TGTGCCAGCAGTTTATCGGGACGGAATGGAGGCTACACCTTC. Translation: CASSLSGRNGGYTF.

This clone was seen a single time. The chain carries TRBV5-6 and TRBJ1-1; D is uncertain. CDR1 and CDR2 from the germline V gene are SGHDT and YYEEEE. The CDR3 covers 11 residues. V was shortened by 0 bases and J by 5 bases, with 2 bases between the two germline ends. Here the CDR3 reads CASSLGTEAFF. The CDR3 coding sequence is TGTGCCAGCAGCTTGGGTACTGAAGCTTTCTTT. Full variable domain (remainder filled in from reference TRBV5-6 and TRBJ1-1): DAGVTQSPTHLIKTRGQQVTLRCSPKSGHDTVSWYQQALGQGPQFIFQYYEEEERQRGNFPDRFSGHQFPNYSSELNVNALLLGDSALYLCASSLGTEAFFGQGTRLTVV.

The chain carries TRBV19 and TRBJ2-7, with D tentatively TRBD2 (6 bases). V was shortened by 10 bases and J by 4 bases, with 14 bases between the two germline ends. Looked up from germline, CDR1 is LNHDA and CDR2 is SQIVND (reference sequence). The CDR3 runs to 12 residues. The DNA of the CDR3 is TGTGCCACCGGGACTCGACAGTACGAGCAGTACTTC. Amino acid sequence: CATGTRQYEQYF.

The chain has TRBV6-5 and TRBJ2-1, with D possibly matching TRBD1 (6 bases). Trimming took off 6 bases at V and 15 bases at J, with 21 bases between the two ends. CDR1 MNHEY and CDR2 SVGAGI come from the germline V gene. CDR3 size: 13 residues. This CDR3 is CASRLRYTGIPFF. CDR3 nucleotides: TGTGCCAGCAGACTACGCTACACAGGGATTCCGTTCTTC.

The rearrangement joins TRBV6-1 to TRBJ2-2; 10 bases line up with TRBD2. CDR3 size: 15 residues. The V gene end was trimmed by 4 bases and the J gene end by 2 bases; junction bases not matched to a gene: 1. Per the germline V gene, CDR1 is MNHNS and CDR2 is SASEGT. For the CDR3, the DNA is TGTGCCAGCAGTGTAGCGGGGGGAAACACCGGGGAGCTGTTTTTT. Translating gives CASSVAGGNTGELFF.

The chain uses TRBV30 and TRBJ1-4; tentative D call: TRBD1 (5 bases). V lost 0 bases, J lost 0 bases, and 11 bases lay in between. This CDR3 is built from 16 residues. CDR1 GTSNPN and CDR2 SVGIG come from the germline V gene (reference sequence). The CDR3 sequence is CAWSVATAATNEKLFF. As DNA, the CDR3 is TGTGCCTGGAGTGTAGCGACAGCCGCAACTAATGAAAAACTGTTTTTT.

The rearrangement uses TRBV2 and TRBJ2-7; 8 bases match TRBD1. The V gene end was trimmed by 5 bases and the J gene end by 2 bases; junction bases not matched to a gene: 8. From germline, CDR1 is SNHLY and CDR2 FYNNEI. The CDR3 has 15 residues. The CDR3 region is CASSREQGDPYEQYF. In nucleotides, the CDR3 is TGTGCCAGCAGTCGCGAACAGGGGGATCCCTACGAGCAGTACTTC.

The chain uses TRBV29-1 and TRBJ1-2, with a weak D call TRBD1 (6 bases). CDR1 is SQVTM and CDR2 is ANQGSEA in the germline V gene. The CDR3 is 14 residues long. V gave up 6 bases and J gave up 8 bases, with 22 bases separating them. For the CDR3, the DNA is TGCAGCGTCGTAACCCTACAGGGTTTGGGCGGCTACACCTTC. This encodes CSVVTLQGLGGYTF.

The table lists this clone with a count of one. The chain recombines TRBV16 with TRBJ1-1; D may be TRBD1 (5 bases). The CDR3 is 13 amino acids. The V gene lost 0 bases and the J gene lost 4 bases, with 6 bases spanning the gap. Per germline, CDR1 KGHSY and CDR2 FQNENV. CDR3 sequence reads: CASSQSQGTEAFF. Written as DNA, the CDR3 is TGTGCCAGCAGCCAATCCCAGGGCACTGAAGCTTTCTTT.

V usage is TRBV7-2 and J usage is TRBJ2-7, with 7 bases lining up with TRBD1. CDR1 is SGHTA and CDR2 is FQGNSA in the germline V gene. The trim removed 5 bases at V and 3 bases at J, leaving 4 bases unmatched. The CDR3 has 13 residues. The CDR3 nucleotides are TGTGCCAGCAGCCAACGACAGGGCTACGAGCAGTACTTC. Translating it yields CASSQRQGYEQYF.

The chain links TRBV7-2 to TRBJ2-3, with D uncertain. The CDR3 runs to 15 residues. Germline values: CDR1 SGHTA, CDR2 FQGNSA. V shed 5 bases and J shed 0 bases, with 12 bases lying between them. CDR3 loop: CASSIPIGSTDTQYF. The DNA for the CDR3 is TGTGCCAGCAGCATACCTATTGGGAGCACAGATACGCAGTATTTT.

About this clone: It is unclear where the CDR3 begins or ends on the DNA, so no DNA is shown, and the CDR3 is as TCRdb lists it. This chain uses TRBV7-2 with TRBJ1-2; the table's D call TRBD1 went unverified against the DNA. Germline assignment: CDR1 SGHTA and CDR2 FQGNSA. Ends included, the CDR3 has 14 residues. CDR3 sequence reads: CASSSGQGAEGYTF.

This clone appeared a few times. The V and J genes are TRBV5-4 and TRBJ2-2; D is perhaps TRBD1 (5 bases). Germline values: CDR1 SGHNT, CDR2 YYREEE (reference sequence). The CDR3 extends over 13 amino acids. The V gene lost 5 bases and the J gene lost 7 bases, with 12 bases spanning the gap. In DNA form, the CDR3 reads TGTGCCAGCAGGCGCGACAGCCGCGGGGAGCTGTTTTTT. It is translated as CASRRDSRGELFF. The full variable domain, its missing parts supplied by reference TRBV5-4 and TRBJ2-2, is ETGVTQSPTHLIKTRGQQVTLRCSSQSGHNTVSWYQQALGQGPQFIFQYYREEENGRGNFPPRFSGLQFPNYSSELNVNALELDDSALYLCASRRDSRGELFFGEGSRLTVL.

CDR3 amino acids: CAWSGGWAGGPETQYF. The CDR3 bases are TGTGCCTGGAGTGGAGGTTGGGCGGGGGGGCCTGAGACCCAGTACTTC. This chain joins TRBV30 and TRBJ2-5, with 9 bases fitting TRBD2. CDR1 is GTSNPN, CDR2 SVGIG, per germline (reference sequence). CDR3 length: 16 residues. Germline trimming cut 1 base from V and 5 bases from J; bases unmatched to any gene: 11. The full variable domain, rest sourced from reference TRBV30 and TRBJ2-5, is SQTIHQWPATLVQPVGSPLSLECTVEGTSNPNLYWYRQAAGRGLQLLFYSVGIGQISSEVPQNLSASRPQDRQFILSSKKLLLSDSGFYLCAWSGGWAGGPETQYFGPGTRLLVL.

The chain couples TRBV10-3 to TRBJ1-2; D is uncertain. Germline V lookup: CDR1 ENHRY, CDR2 SYGVKD. Trimming removed 0 bases from V and 2 bases from J, with 7 bases in between. This CDR3 contains 14 residues. The CDR3 DNA reads as TGTGCCATCAGTGAGTCTGAGGAAAACTATGGCTACACCTTC. Its translation: CAISESEENYGYTF.